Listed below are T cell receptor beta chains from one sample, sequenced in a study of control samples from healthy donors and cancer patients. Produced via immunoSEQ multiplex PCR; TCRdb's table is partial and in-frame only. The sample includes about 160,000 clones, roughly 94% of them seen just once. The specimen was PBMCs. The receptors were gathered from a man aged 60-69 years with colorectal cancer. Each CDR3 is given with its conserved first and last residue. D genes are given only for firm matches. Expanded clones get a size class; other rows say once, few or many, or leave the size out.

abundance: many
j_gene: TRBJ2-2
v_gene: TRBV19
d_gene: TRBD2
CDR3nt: TGTGCCAGTAGTACCCGACTAGCGGGGACCGGGGAGCTGTTTTTT
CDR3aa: CASSTRLAGTGELFF

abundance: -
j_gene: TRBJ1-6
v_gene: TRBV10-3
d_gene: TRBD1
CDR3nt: TGTGCCATCAGTACCGGGACAGGGGTAGTGGGATCACCCCTCCACTTT
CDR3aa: CAISTGTGVVGSPLHF

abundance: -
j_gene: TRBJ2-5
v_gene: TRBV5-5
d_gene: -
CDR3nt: TGTGCCAGCAGCTTGGGTCTAGGTATAATGGAGACCCAGTACTTC
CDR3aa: CASSLGLGIMETQYF

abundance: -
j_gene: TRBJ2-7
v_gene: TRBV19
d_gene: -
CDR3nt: TGTGCCAGTAGTGGCAGGGTACACGAGCAGTACTTC
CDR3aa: CASSGRVHEQYF

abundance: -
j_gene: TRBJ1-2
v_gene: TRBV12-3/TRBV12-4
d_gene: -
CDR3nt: TGTGCCAGCACCCCCCTCTCGGGGAGGGGCTACACCTTC
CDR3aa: CASTPLSGRGYTF

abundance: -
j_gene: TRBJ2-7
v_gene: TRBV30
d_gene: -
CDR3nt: TGTGCCTGGAGCGCGACTAGTTCGCCCTACGAGCAGTACTTC
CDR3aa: CAWSATSSPYEQYF

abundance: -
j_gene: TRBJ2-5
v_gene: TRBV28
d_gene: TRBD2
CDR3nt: TGTGCCAGCAGCGAGAATTTAGCGGGGGGGTACCAAGAGACCCAGTACTTC
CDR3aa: CASSENLAGGYQETQYF

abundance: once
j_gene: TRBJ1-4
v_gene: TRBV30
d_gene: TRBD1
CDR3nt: TGTGCCTGGAGTTTTTCCCGGACAGGAACTAATGAAAAACTGTTTTTT
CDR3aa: CAWSFSRTGTNEKLFF

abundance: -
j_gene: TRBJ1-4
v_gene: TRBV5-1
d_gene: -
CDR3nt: TGCGCCAGCAGCTTGCTGGGGGGGCAAGAAGAAAAACTGTTTTTT
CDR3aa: CASSLLGGQEEKLFF

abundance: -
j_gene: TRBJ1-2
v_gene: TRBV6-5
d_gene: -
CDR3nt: TGTGCCAGCAGGCCGGGACACGGCTATGGCTACACCTTC
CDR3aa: CASRPGHGYGYTF

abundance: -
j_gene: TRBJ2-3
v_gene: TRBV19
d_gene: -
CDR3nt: TGTGCCAGTAGACCCCTGGACGGCACAGATACGCAGTATTTT
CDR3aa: CASRPLDGTDTQYF

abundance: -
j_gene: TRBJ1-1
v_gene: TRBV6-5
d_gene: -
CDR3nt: TGTGCCAGCAAGCCCCGTAGGGGGGAAGGGACTGAAGCTTTCTTT
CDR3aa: CASKPRRGEGTEAFF

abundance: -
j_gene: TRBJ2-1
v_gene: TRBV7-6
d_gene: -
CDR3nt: TGTGCCAGCAGCTTTCAAGGGGGGGCCCTGAATGAGCAGTTCTTC
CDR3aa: CASSFQGGALNEQFF

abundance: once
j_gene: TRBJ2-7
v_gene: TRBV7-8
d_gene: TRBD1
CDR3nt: TGTGCCAGCAGCTTAGCGGGGGACAGATATACCTACGAGCAGTACTTC
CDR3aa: CASSLAGDRYTYEQYF

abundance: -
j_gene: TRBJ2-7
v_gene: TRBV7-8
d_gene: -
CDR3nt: TGTGCCAGCAGTCTCGGGACGGCGGCAGGGGAGCAGTACTTC
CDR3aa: CASSLGTAAGEQYF

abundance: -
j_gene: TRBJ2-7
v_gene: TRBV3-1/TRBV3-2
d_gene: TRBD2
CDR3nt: TGTGCCAGCAGCCGTCAATTGAAACTAGCGGCAGGCTACGAGCAGTACTTC
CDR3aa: CASSRQLKLAAGYEQYF

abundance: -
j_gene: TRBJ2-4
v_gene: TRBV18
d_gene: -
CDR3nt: TGTGCCAGCTCAATATCTACAGGGCTGGTAGCCAAAAACATTCAGTACTTC
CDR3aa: CASSISTGLVAKNIQYF

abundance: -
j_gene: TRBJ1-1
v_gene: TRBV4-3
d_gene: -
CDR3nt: TGCGCCAGCAGCCAAGGGTCCAGCACTGAAGCTTTCTTT
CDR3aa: CASSQGSSTEAFF

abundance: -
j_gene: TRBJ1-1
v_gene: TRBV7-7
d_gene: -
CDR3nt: TGTGCCAGCAGCTTAACCAGGGGATTTCGGGCGAACACTGAAGCTTTCTTT
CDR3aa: CASSLTRGFRANTEAFF

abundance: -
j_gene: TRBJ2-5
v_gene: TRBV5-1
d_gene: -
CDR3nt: TGCGCCAGCAGCTTGGCCTTGGGGCCTCAAGAGACCCAGTACTTC
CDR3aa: CASSLALGPQETQYF

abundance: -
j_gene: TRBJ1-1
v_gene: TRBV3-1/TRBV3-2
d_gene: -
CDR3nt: TGTGCCACCTCCCGGGACACCCAAGGGGGAGCTTTCTTT
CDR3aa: CATSRDTQGGAFF

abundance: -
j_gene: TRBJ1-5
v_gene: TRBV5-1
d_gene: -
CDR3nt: TGCGCCAGCAGCTTTCGGAGCGGGTCCGATCAGCCCCAGCATTTT
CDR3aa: CASSFRSGSDQPQHF

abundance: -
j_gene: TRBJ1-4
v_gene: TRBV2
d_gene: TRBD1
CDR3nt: TGTGCCAGCAGCTCAACTGGGACAGGGGGAAGCGAAAAACTGTTTTTT
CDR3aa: CASSSTGTGGSEKLFF

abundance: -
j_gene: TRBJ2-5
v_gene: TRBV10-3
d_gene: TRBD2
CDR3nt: TGTGCCACCTCGAATCGACGGGAGGGTAGGGCAGAGACCCAGTACTTC
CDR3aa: CATSNRREGRAETQYF

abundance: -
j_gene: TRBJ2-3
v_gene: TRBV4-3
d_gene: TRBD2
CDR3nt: TGCGCCAGCAGCCTCAATACCGGCGGGACTAGTCAGTATTTT
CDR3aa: CASSLNTGGTSQYF

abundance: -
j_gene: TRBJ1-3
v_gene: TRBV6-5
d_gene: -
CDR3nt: TGTGCCAGCAGTTACTCTATGGGGTTGCTTGGAAACACCATATATTTT
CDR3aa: CASSYSMGLLGNTIYF

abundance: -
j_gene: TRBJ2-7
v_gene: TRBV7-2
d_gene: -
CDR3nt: TGTGCCAGCAGCTTAGCCGCCGAGCAGTACTTC
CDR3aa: CASSLAAEQYF

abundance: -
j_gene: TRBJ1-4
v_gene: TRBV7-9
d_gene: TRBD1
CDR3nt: TGTGCCAGCAGCTCCTCCGGGACAGGGGCGGCTAATGAAAAACTGTTTTTT
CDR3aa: CASSSSGTGAANEKLFF

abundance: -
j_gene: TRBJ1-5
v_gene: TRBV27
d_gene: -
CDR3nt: TGTGCCAGCAGTTCTGCCGGGTCTTATAGCAATCAGCCCCAGCATTTT
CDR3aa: CASSSAGSYSNQPQHF

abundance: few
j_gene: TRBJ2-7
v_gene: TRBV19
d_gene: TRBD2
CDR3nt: TGTGCCAGTAGTCGACTTGGGACTAGCGGGGGAGGTGAGCAGTACTTC
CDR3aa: CASSRLGTSGGGEQYF

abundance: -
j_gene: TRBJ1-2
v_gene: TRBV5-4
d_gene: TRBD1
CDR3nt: TGTGCCAGCAGCTTGCAGGGGGCAAACTATGGCTACACCTTC
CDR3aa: CASSLQGANYGYTF

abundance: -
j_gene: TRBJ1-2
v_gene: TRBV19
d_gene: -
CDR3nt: TGTGCCAGTAGTAACCCTCCGGGGCCCGGCTACACCTTC
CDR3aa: CASSNPPGPGYTF

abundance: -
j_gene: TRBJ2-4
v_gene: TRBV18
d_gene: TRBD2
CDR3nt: TGTGCCAGCTCACCACCGAGCCTAGCGGGGGGGCTAACCAAAAACATTCAGTACTTC
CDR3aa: CASSPPSLAGGLTKNIQYF